The 9 T cell receptor beta chains reported below all come from one sample, sequenced in a study of Graves' ophthalmopathy and Graves' hyperthyroidism. Amplified material comprised TCR beta CDR3 regions derived from RNA transcripts. HTBI-primed first-round RT-PCR preceded second-round multiplex PCR. One entry per CDR3 protein results from TCRdb running MiXCR on the multiplex PCR reads. The sample consists of a few hundred thousand distinct CDR3 sequences, just over 15% of them appearing once. The sequenced sample consisted of peripheral blood. Receptors were obtained from a woman in her late teens or twenties with stable Graves' hyperthyroidism.

This clonotype was picked up many times. The chain's CDR3 is CASSPQLTLRKQPQHF. CDR3 coding DNA: TGTGCCAGCAGCCCGCAACTGACACTGAGGAAACAGCCCCAGCATTTT. The chain recombines TRBV27 with TRBJ1-5; D not resolved. In germline, CDR1 is MNHEY, CDR2 SMNVEV (reference sequence). The V end was cut by 6 bases, the J end by 7 bases, with 22 bases between. This CDR3 is 16 amino acids long.

This clonotype was seen a handful of times. The chain is built from TRBV11-1 and TRBJ1-3; TRBD1 matches 8 bases. Germline V gene lookup returns CDR1 SGHAT and CDR2 FQDESV (reference sequence). J was trimmed by 0 bases and V by 6 bases; bases with no gene match: 7. The CDR3 covers 16 residues. As DNA, the CDR3 is TGTGCCAGCAGACCTGGACAGGGAGGCTCTGGAAACACCATATATTTT. It yields the protein CASRPGQGGSGNTIYF. Full variable domain (remainder filled in from reference TRBV11-1 and TRBJ1-3): EAEVAQSPRYKITEKSQAVAFWCDPISGHATLYWYRQILGQGPELLVQFQDESVVDDSQLPKDRFSAERLKGVDSTLKIQPAELGDSAMYLCASRPGQGGSGNTIYFGEGSWLTVV.

A remark on this clonotype: A read error may account for a junction end that differs from germline. J is TRBJ1-6 and V is TRBV6-2 or TRBV6-3; possible D gene TRBD1, 6 bases. The CDR3 covers 15 residues. Germline values: CDR1 MNHEY, CDR2 SVGEGT. CDR3 sequence reads: CASSNKGHPDSHLHF. CDR3 DNA: TGTGCCAGCAGTAATAAGGGACATCCTGACTCACACCTCCACTTT.

A few counts support this clonotype. The V and J genes are TRBV4-3 and TRBJ1-2, with TRBD1 matching 8 bases. The length of the CDR3 is 16 residues. Germline V CDR1 and CDR2: LGHNA, YSLEER. V gave up 4 bases and J gave up 8 bases; unmatched junction bases: 15. CDR3 amino acids: CASSPTYSGGAEGYTF. The CDR3 DNA reads as TGCGCCAGCAGCCCGACGTACTCAGGGGGCGCAGAGGGCTACACCTTC.

This clonotype was detected only a few times. The chain couples TRBV3-1 to TRBJ2-6; D tentatively fits TRBD1 or TRBD2 (5 bases each). Deletions cut 0 bases from V and 0 bases from J, with 12 bases between. From germline, CDR1 is LGHDT and CDR2 YNNKEL (reference sequence). This CDR3 region has 18 residues. CDR3 amino acids: CASSQDLGRISGANVLTF. The CDR3 DNA reads TGTGCCAGCAGCCAAGATCTGGGACGAATCTCTGGGGCCAACGTCCTGACTTTC. Drawing the rest from reference TRBV3-1 and TRBJ2-6, the complete variable domain is DTAVSQTPKYLVTQMGNDKSIKCEQNLGHDTMYWYKQDSKKFLKIMFSYNNKELIINETVPNRFSPKSPDKAHLNLHINSLELGDSAVYFCASSQDLGRISGANVLTFGAGSRLTVL.

This clonotype showed up just once. This may be a read error: a much more frequent sequence differs by one nucleotide. The chain combines TRBV5-6 with TRBJ1-1; D remains unclear. Germline assignment: CDR1 SGHDT and CDR2 YYEEEE. CDR3 size: 15 residues. Trimming shortened V by 6 bases and J by 5 bases, and 20 bases separated the two germline ends. Here the CDR3 DNA reads TGTGCCAGCACCTTCCGAACCCGAGGTCGGACTGAAGCTTTCTTT. It is translated as CASTFRTRGRTEAFF.

Only one count was recorded for this clonotype. This sequence joins TRBV6-4 and TRBJ1-1; 12 bases line up with TRBD1. With V trimmed by 3 bases and J by 11 bases, 4 bases remained unmatched. Per the germline V gene, CDR1 is MRHNA and CDR2 is SNTAGT. This CDR3 has 13 residues. The CDR3: CASSDGGQGAAFF. As DNA, the CDR3 is TGTGCCAGCAGTGATGGGGGACAGGGGGCTGCTTTCTTT.

V is TRBV7-9 and J is TRBJ2-5, with 8 bases aligning to TRBD1. The J segment lost 5 bases and the V segment lost 1 base, leaving 6 bases of the junction unmatched. The CDR3 has 15 amino acids. Looked up from germline, CDR1 is SEHNR and CDR2 is FQNEAQ (reference sequence). Written as DNA, the CDR3 is TGTGCCAGCAGCTTAGATGCAGGGGGCAGGGAGACCCAGTACTTC. Its protein is CASSLDAGGRETQYF.

This clonotype was observed at least ten times. As DNA, the CDR3 is TGCAGCGTGACAGTAAACTATGGCTACACCTTC. Translated: CSVTVNYGYTF. The gene calls are TRBV29-1 and TRBJ1-2; possibly TRBD1 for D (5 bases). The CDR3 consists of 11 residues. The ends were cut back, 6 bases at V and 2 bases at J, with 7 bases in the middle. The germline V gene encodes CDR1 SQVTM and CDR2 ANQGSEA.